The present T cell receptor (beta chain) was sequenced within a study of blood T cell repertoires in COVID-19. Turning to the study itself: Nucleic acid was either cDNA or gDNA, and it came from T cells, B-cell-depleted T cells, or PBMCs.

V lost 1 base and J 0 bases, leaving 13 bases between the germline ends. The CDR3 spans 15 residues. Germline CDR1 reads SQVTM; CDR2 reads ANQGSEA. Authors' analysis steps: By means of reference gene primer amplification, nucleated cell counts were estimated. The data were produced by immunoSEQ multiplex PCR, yet TCRdb's version contains in-frame clones alone and is incomplete. V, J and clone size are taken as reported in that table, and D and trimming were inferred from the DNA itself. The sample records approximately 210,000 clones, roughly 82% being singletons. This clone was detected only a few times.

The sequenced sample consisted of peripheral blood. The genes are TRBV29-1 and TRBJ2-7; the D gene is possibly TRBD1 (5 bases). The sequence derives from a woman aged 40 to 50 with acute or convalescent COVID-19. CDR3 region: CSVEVGPLSSYEQYF. DNA of the CDR3: TGCAGCGTTGAAGTGGGGCCGCTAAGCTCCTACGAGCAGTACTTC.